This TCR beta chain derives from a study of cytomegalovirus exposure and HLA in healthy donors. V was cut by 2 bases and J by 2 bases, with 6 bases left in between. The germline CDR1 and CDR2 sequences are LGHNT and FRNRAP. CDR3 length equals 13 residues. Clones were read by immunoSEQ multiplex PCR, and TCRdb kept only the in-frame ones, dropping some. The table has 110,000 or so clones, around 85% seen once. The origin of this receptor is a woman in her twenties or thirties in good health and CMV-seronegative. V and J are TRBV12-5 and TRBJ1-1; D gene uncertain. The source material was PBMCs. The CDR3 here is CASGLTANTEAFF. The CDR3 DNA follows: TGTGCTAGTGGTTTGACAGCAAACACTGAAGCTTTCTTT. Using reference TRBV12-5 and TRBJ1-1 for the parts outside the CDR3, the full variable domain is DARVTQTPRHKVTEMGQEVTMRCQPILGHNTVFWYRQTMMQGLELLAYFRNRAPLDDSGMPKDRFSAEMPDATLATLKIQPSEPRDSAVYFCASGLTANTEAFFGQGTRLTVV.